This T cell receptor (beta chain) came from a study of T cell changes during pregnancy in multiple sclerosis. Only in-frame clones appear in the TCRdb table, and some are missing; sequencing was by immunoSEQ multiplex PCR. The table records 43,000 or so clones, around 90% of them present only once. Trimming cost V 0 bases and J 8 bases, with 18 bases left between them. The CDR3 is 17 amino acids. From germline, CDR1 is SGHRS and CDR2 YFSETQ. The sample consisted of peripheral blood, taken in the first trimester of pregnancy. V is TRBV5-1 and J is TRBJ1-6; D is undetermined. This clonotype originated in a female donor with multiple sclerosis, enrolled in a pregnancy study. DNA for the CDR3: TGCGCCAGCAGCTTGGCCTCGGTCTTCGAGGGTTATTCACCCCTCCACTTT. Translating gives CASSLASVFEGYSPLHF.